Included here is one T cell receptor beta chain sequence, with context. This table comes from immunoSEQ multiplex PCR, and its TCRdb copy is limited to in-frame clones, with some not included. The sample includes about 51,000 clones, 94% of them seen just once. The data originate from a study of T cell changes during pregnancy in multiple sclerosis. This CDR3 contains 13 residues. The germline V gene encodes CDR1 MNHEY and CDR2 SMNVEV (reference sequence). Trimming removed 7 bases from V and 4 bases from J, with 13 bases in between. Specimen: CD4+ T cells from peripheral blood mononuclear cells, collected in the second trimester of pregnancy. The source is a female donor with multiple sclerosis, enrolled in a pregnancy study. The V gene is TRBV27, the J gene TRBJ2-5; TRBD2 might be the D (6 bases). CDR3 sequence reads: CASTFAGSETQYF. DNA of the CDR3: TGTGCCAGCACTTTTGCGGGGTCAGAGACCCAGTACTTC.